This TCR beta chain is drawn from a study of persistence of HIV-infected CD4 T cells. Sequencing used immunoSEQ version 4 in survey mode. Here immunoSEQ multiplex PCR was the method, and the copy in TCRdb shows in-frame clones only, minus some. The sample contains roughly 43,000 clones, roughly 90% of which appear only once. Of note for this clone: Its matching antigen is unknown.

This nonspecific control used anti-CD3/anti-CD28 bead stimulation of CD4+ T cells. Sorting of responding CD4+ T cells relied on upregulated CD40 ligand together with CD69. These HIV-1-infected adults initiated suppressive ART in chronic infection. Germline CDR1 is SGHTA and CDR2 is FQGTGA. This CDR3 contains 15 residues. Trimming shortened V by 1 base and J by 3 bases, and 12 bases separated the two germline ends. Study-wide findings and caveats: Degenerate expanded CDR3beta sequences were enriched among CMV- and Gag-responding cells. TCR analyses could not target the rare provirus-carrying CMV-responding cells. TCRbeta richness was lower in CMV- and Gag-responding cells than in anti-CD3/anti-CD28-responding cells.

The V gene is TRBV7-3, the J gene TRBJ1-1, with D perhaps matching TRBD1 (6 bases). The sequencing used CD4+ T cells sorted from PBMCs after roughly 18-hour stimulation, collected from a patient who received antiretroviral therapy. The clonotype was recovered from an adult man with HIV who was CMV-seropositive. Here the CDR3 reads CASSLRTRGDTEAFF. The DNA of the CDR3 is TGTGCCAGCAGCTTAAGGACTAGGGGGGACACTGAAGCTTTCTTT.